What follows are 16 T cell receptor beta chains derived from one specimen sequenced in a study of cytomegalovirus exposure and HLA in healthy donors. The PCR had 60 Vbeta and 13 Jbeta primers. The protocol was immunoSEQ multiplex PCR, while the TCRdb copy is restricted to in-frame clones and leaves out a portion. There are under 100,000 clones in the sample; around 77% occur only once, and 2.5% to 4% lies in the top ten. The sequencing input was PBMCs. These receptors all stem from a man in his forties or fifties in good health and CMV-seronegative.

The chain links TRBV6-1 to TRBJ2-3; a possible D gene is TRBD1 (5 bases). V was pared by 4 bases and J by 3 bases, with 14 bases between. Germline V lookup: CDR1 MNHNS, CDR2 SASEGT. This CDR3 contains 15 residues. CDR3 residues: CASSGQGVRTDTQYF. The CDR3 DNA follows: TGTGCCAGCAGTGGGCAAGGGGTTCGGACAGATACGCAGTATTTT.

The J gene is TRBJ1-6, the V gene TRBV7-8; a possible D gene is TRBD1 (6 bases). CDR1 SGHVS and CDR2 FQNEAQ come from the germline V gene. The CDR3 extends over 15 amino acids. V shed 7 bases and J shed 10 bases, with 20 bases lying between them. CDR3: CASKLDRGKNSPLHF. The CDR3, as DNA: TGTGCCAGCAAACTGGATAGGGGGAAGAACTCACCCCTCCACTTT.

This clone was recorded a few times. The rearrangement uses TRBV5-4 and TRBJ2-3; 13 positions agree with TRBD2. With 4 bases clipped from V and 6 bases from J, the junction kept 8 bases outside the gene matches. The germline V gene encodes CDR1 SGHNT and CDR2 YYREEE (reference sequence). The CDR3 loop spans 16 amino acids. The CDR3 DNA reads TGTGCCAGCAGCACGCGACTAGCGGGGGGCGGGGATACGCAGTATTTT. This codes for CASSTRLAGGGDTQYF. Complete variable domain (other parts from reference TRBV5-4 and TRBJ2-3): ETGVTQSPTHLIKTRGQQVTLRCSSQSGHNTVSWYQQALGQGPQFIFQYYREEENGRGNFPPRFSGLQFPNYSSELNVNALELDDSALYLCASSTRLAGGGDTQYFGPGTRLTVL.

The chain links TRBV10-3 to TRBJ1-1, with a possible D match to TRBD1 (6 bases). Per germline, CDR1 ENHRY and CDR2 SYGVKD. The CDR3 runs 12 residues. V was clipped by 3 bases and J by 5 bases, with 7 bases between them. CDR3 region: CAISERGTEAFF. CDR3 in DNA: TGTGCCATCAGTGAAAGGGGGACTGAAGCTTTCTTT.

The chain combines TRBV5-1 with TRBJ1-5, with 9 bases fitting TRBD1. There are 15 residues in the CDR3. The V and J ends lost 4 bases and 7 bases, in that order; junction bases with no gene match: 9. Germline V lookup: CDR1 SGHRS, CDR2 YFSETQ. This CDR3 reads CASSLGTGTIQPQHF. In DNA form, the CDR3 reads TGCGCCAGCAGCCTGGGGACAGGGACCATCCAGCCCCAGCATTTT.

This sequence joins TRBV7-3 and TRBJ2-7; tentative D call: TRBD1 (6 bases). The germline V gene encodes CDR1 SGHTA and CDR2 FQGTGA. The CDR3 runs to 15 residues. V gave up 2 bases and J gave up 6 bases, with 17 bases separating them. CDR3 sequence (DNA): TGTGCCAGCAGCTTATTAGGAGGCAGGGGTGGCGAGCAGTACTTC. It is translated as CASSLLGGRGGEQYF. The entire variable domain, with the rest obtained from reference TRBV7-3 and TRBJ2-7, is as follows: GAGVSQTPSNKVTEKGKYVELRCDPISGHTALYWYRQSLGQGPEFLIYFQGTGAADDSGLPNDRFFAVRPEGSVSTLKIQRTERGDSAVYLCASSLLGGRGGEQYFGPGTRLTVT.

The CDR3 DNA sequence: TGCGCCAGCAGCCCGGGACAGGGAGTGTTCGGGAATCAGCCCCAGCATTTT. It translates to CASSPGQGVFGNQPQHF. This chain uses TRBV5-1 with TRBJ1-5; 9 bases fit TRBD1. Germline V lookup: CDR1 SGHRS, CDR2 YFSETQ. The CDR3 is 17 amino acids. Losses at the gene ends were 4 bases for V and 4 bases for J; bases not matched to a gene: 12.

The genes are TRBV12-5 and TRBJ2-7; 8 bases fit TRBD2. Trimming at V came to 5 bases and at J to 1 base, leaving 10 bases not matched to a gene. CDR1 is LGHNT and CDR2 is FRNRAP in the germline V gene. The CDR3 is 16 residues long. The CDR3 loop is CASGPPGGAGSYEQYF. In nucleotides, the CDR3 is TGTGCTAGTGGTCCCCCCGGGGGGGCGGGGTCCTACGAGCAGTACTTC.

Here the CDR3 DNA reads TGTGCCTGGAGGGGACAAGACCGTAATGGCTACACCTTC. This translates into CAWRGQDRNGYTF. The V call is TRBV30, the J call TRBJ1-2, with D possibly matching TRBD1 (6 bases). There are 13 residues in the CDR3. Germline values: CDR1 GTSNPN, CDR2 SVGIG (reference sequence). Trimming pared 3 bases from V and 6 bases from J, leaving 14 bases between.

The V and J genes are TRBV19 and TRBJ1-2, with 11 bases identical to TRBD1. The V segment lost 4 bases and the J segment 7 bases; nucleotides outside the gene matches: 8. The germline CDR1 and CDR2 sequences are LNHDA and SQIVND (reference sequence). The CDR3 length is 15 residues. In DNA form, the CDR3 reads TGTGCCAGTAGTACCCCAGGACAGGGGGCAATTGGCTACACCTTC. This encodes CASSTPGQGAIGYTF.

The chain combines TRBV6-5 with TRBJ1-5; D gene uncertain. Looked up from germline, CDR1 is MNHEY and CDR2 is SVGAGI. This CDR3 is built from 13 residues. Trimming took 8 bases from V and 4 from J, leaving 12 bases between them. The CDR3 coding sequence is TGTGCCAGCCGAATGGCCTCTAATCAGCCCCAGCATTTT. Its protein is CASRMASNQPQHF.

This chain uses TRBV28 with TRBJ2-2; no clear D. The CDR3 is 15 residues long. Germline assignment: CDR1 MDHEN and CDR2 SYDVKM. The V and J ends lost 3 bases and 2 bases respectively, with 10 bases between them. The CDR3: CASSFGTANTGELFF. CDR3 bases: TGTGCCAGCAGTTTTGGCACAGCTAACACCGGGGAGCTGTTTTTT.

The chain employs TRBV27 and TRBJ2-7; D perhaps matches TRBD1 (6 bases). The CDR3 has 15 amino acids. Trimming removed 3 bases from V and 1 base from J, with 13 bases in between. CDR1 and CDR2 (germline): MNHEY, SMNVEV (reference sequence). The CDR3 loop reads CASSLEQGKSYEQYF. CDR3 bases: TGTGCCAGCAGTTTGGAGCAGGGGAAGTCCTACGAGCAGTACTTC.

This rearrangement joins TRBV2 to TRBJ1-1, with 8 positions matching TRBD1. Per the germline V gene, CDR1 is SNHLY and CDR2 is FYNNEI. V lost 3 bases and J lost 4; bases outside the gene matches: 4. The CDR3 covers 14 residues. The CDR3 sequence: CASSEQGARTEAFF. The CDR3 nucleotides read TGTGCCAGCAGTGAGCAGGGGGCGCGCACTGAAGCTTTCTTT.

A few counts support this clone. The rearrangement links TRBV21-1 to TRBJ1-5. TRBV21-1 is assigned pseudogene status. This CDR3 contains 17 residues. The CDR3 is CASSNETDEDRNQPQHF. CDR3 bases: TGTGCCAGCAGCAATGAGACGGATGAGGATCGCAATCAGCCCCAGCATTTT.

This chain connects TRBV7-3 to TRBJ1-1; D is unclear. The CDR3 has 13 amino acids. Germline V CDR1 and CDR2: SGHTA, FQGTGA. Trimming took off 10 bases at V and 6 bases at J, with 18 bases between the two ends. CDR3 DNA sequence: TGTGCCACCTCAATCCTAGCCGGCGCTGAAGCTTTCTTT. Residues: CATSILAGAEAFF.